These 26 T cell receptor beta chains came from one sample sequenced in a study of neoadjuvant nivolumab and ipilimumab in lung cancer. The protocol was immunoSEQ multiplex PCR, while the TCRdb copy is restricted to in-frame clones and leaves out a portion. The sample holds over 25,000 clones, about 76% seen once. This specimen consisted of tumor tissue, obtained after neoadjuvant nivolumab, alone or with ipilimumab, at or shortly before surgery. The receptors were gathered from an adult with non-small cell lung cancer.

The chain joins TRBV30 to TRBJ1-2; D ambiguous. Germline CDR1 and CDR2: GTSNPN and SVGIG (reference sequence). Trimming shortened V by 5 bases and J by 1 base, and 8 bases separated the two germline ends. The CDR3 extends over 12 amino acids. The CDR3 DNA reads TGTGCCTGGGGGGAGTTTAACTATGGCTACACCTTC. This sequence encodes CAWGEFNYGYTF.

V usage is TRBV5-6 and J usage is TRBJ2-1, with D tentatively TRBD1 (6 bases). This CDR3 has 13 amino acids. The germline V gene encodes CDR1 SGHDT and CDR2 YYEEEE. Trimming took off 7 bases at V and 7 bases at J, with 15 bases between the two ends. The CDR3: CASVPGQGNEQFF. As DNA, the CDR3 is TGTGCCAGCGTCCCGGGACAAGGAAATGAGCAGTTCTTC.

The CDR3 sequence: CASSPDRGSRTDTQYF. CDR3 DNA: TGCGCCAGCAGCCCGGATAGGGGCTCCCGCACAGATACGCAGTATTTT. J is TRBJ2-3 and V is TRBV5-1; tentative D call: TRBD1 (5 bases). V was pared by 4 bases and J by 1 base, with 16 bases between. The CDR3 runs 16 residues. Germline CDR1 reads SGHRS; CDR2 reads YFSETQ.

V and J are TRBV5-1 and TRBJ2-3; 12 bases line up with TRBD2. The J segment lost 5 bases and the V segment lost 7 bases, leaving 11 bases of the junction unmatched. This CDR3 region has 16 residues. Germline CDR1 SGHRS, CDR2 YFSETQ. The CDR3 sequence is CASSTSGGPAQDTQYF. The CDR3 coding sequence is TGCGCCAGCTCTACTAGCGGGGGGCCGGCACAAGATACGCAGTATTTT.

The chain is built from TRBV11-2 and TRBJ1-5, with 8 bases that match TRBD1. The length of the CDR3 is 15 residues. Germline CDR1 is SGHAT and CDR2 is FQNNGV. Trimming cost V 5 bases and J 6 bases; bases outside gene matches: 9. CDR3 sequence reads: CASSLSGGGGQPQHF. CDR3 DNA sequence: TGTGCCAGCAGCCTATCAGGGGGCGGGGGTCAGCCCCAGCATTTT.

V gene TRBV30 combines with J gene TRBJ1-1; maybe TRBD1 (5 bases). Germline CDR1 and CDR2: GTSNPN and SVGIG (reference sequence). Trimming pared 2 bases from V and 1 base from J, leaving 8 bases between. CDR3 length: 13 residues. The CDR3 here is CAWSHGGNTEAFF. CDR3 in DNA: TGTGCCTGGAGTCACGGGGGGAACACTGAAGCTTTCTTT.

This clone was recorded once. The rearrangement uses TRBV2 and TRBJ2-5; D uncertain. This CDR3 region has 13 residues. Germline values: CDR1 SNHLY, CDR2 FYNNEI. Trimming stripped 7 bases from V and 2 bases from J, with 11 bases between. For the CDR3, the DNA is TGTGCCAGCAATAAACTACCTCAAGAGACCCAGTACTTC. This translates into CASNKLPQETQYF. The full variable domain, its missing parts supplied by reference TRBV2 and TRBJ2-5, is EPEVTQTPSHQVTQMGQEVILRCVPISNHLYFYWYRQILGQKVEFLVSFYNNEISEKSEIFDDQFSVERPDGSNFTLKIRSTKLEDSAMYFCASNKLPQETQYFGPGTRLLVL.

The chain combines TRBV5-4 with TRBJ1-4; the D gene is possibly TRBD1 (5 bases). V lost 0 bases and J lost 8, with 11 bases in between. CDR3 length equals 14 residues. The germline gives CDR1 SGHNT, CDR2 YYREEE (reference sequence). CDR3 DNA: TGTGCCAGCAGCTTGGGAGGGGCGGGAGAAAAACTGTTTTTT. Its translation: CASSLGGAGEKLFF. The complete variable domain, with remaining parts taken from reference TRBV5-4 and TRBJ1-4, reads ETGVTQSPTHLIKTRGQQVTLRCSSQSGHNTVSWYQQALGQGPQFIFQYYREEENGRGNFPPRFSGLQFPNYSSELNVNALELDDSALYLCASSLGGAGEKLFFGSGTQLSVL.

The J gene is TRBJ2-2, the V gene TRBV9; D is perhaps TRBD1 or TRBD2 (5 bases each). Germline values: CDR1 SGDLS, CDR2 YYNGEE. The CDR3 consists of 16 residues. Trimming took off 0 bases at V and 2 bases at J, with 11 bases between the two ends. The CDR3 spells CASSVEVGANTGELFF. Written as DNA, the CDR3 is TGTGCCAGCAGCGTAGAGGTCGGGGCTAACACCGGGGAGCTGTTTTTT.

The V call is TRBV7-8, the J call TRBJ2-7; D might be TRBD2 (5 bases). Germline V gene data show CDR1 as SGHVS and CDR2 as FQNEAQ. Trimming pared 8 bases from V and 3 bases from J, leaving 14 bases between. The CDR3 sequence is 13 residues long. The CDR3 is CASGPGGRYEQYF. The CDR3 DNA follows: TGTGCCAGCGGGCCGGGCGGGCGCTACGAGCAGTACTTC.

CDR3 in DNA: TGTGCCAGCAGTTACGGAGGCGGGGGGCTAAGGGATACGCAGTATTTT. Translated: CASSYGGGGLRDTQYF. The chain employs TRBV6-5 and TRBJ2-3; 8 bases fit TRBD2. Germline CDR1 MNHEY, CDR2 SVGAGI. The V segment lost 2 bases and the J segment 6 bases; nucleotides outside the gene matches: 10. The CDR3 consists of 16 residues.

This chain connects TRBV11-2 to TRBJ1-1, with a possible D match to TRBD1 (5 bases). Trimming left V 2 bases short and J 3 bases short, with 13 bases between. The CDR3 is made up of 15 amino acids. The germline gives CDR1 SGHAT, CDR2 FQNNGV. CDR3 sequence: CASSLRGGADTEAFF. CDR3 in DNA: TGTGCCAGCAGCTTACGGGGAGGGGCGGACACTGAAGCTTTCTTT.

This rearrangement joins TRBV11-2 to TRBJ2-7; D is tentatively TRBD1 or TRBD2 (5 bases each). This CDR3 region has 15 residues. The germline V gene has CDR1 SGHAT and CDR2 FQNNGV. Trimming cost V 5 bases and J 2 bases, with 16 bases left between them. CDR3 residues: CASSPHGGLTYEQYF. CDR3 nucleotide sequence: TGTGCCAGCAGCCCCCATGGGGGTCTTACCTACGAGCAGTACTTC.

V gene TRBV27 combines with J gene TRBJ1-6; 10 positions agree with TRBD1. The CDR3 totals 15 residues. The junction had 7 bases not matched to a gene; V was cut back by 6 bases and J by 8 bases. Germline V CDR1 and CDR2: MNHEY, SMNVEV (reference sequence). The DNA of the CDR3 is TGTGCCAGCAGGGAGAGACAGGGGGCTGATTCACCCCTCCACTTT. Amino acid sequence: CASRERQGADSPLHF.

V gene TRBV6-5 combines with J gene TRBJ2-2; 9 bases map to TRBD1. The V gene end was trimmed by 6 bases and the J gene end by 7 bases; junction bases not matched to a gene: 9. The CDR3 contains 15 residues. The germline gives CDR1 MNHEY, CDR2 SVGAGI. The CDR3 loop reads CASRPDRGSGGELFF. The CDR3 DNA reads TGTGCCAGCAGACCCGACAGGGGGAGTGGCGGGGAGCTGTTTTTT.

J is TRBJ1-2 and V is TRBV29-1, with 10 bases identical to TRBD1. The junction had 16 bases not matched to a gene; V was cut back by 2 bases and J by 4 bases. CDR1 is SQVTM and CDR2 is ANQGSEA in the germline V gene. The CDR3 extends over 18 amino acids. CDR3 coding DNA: TGCAGCGTTGAATTCGGGTTGACAGGGGGCGCTGGGACCTATGGCTACACCTTC. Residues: CSVEFGLTGGAGTYGYTF.

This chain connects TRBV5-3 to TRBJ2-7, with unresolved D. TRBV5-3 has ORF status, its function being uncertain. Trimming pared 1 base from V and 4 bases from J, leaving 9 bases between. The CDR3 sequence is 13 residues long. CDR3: CARSLILPYEQYF. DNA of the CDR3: TGTGCCAGAAGCTTGATCCTCCCTTACGAGCAGTACTTC.

The CDR3 DNA is TGTGCCAGCAGTCCAAACCTAGCGGGGAGGGGCGATGAGCAGTTCTTC. It translates to CASSPNLAGRGDEQFF. The chain recombines TRBV11-2 with TRBJ2-1; TRBD2 agrees at 9 bases. The CDR3 totals 16 residues. V dropped 6 bases and J dropped 8; count of bases not matched to a gene: 14. CDR1 and CDR2 from the germline V gene are SGHAT and FQNNGV.

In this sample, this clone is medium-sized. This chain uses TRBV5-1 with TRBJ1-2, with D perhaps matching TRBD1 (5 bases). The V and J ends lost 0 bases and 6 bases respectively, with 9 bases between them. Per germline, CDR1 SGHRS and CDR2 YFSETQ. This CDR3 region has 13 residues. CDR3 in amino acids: CASSLAQGDGYTF. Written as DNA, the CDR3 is TGCGCCAGCAGCTTGGCCCAGGGTGATGGCTACACCTTC. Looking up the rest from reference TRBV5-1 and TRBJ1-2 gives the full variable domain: KAGVTQTPRYLIKTRGQQVTLSCSPISGHRSVSWYQQTPGQGLQFLFEYFSETQRNKGNFPGRFSGRQFSNSRSEMNVSTLELGDSALYLCASSLAQGDGYTFGSGTRLTVV.

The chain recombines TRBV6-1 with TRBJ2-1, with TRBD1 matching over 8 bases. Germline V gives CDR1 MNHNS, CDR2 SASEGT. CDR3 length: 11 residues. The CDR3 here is CQGARGNEQFF. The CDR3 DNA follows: TGTCAGGGGGCTCGAGGAAATGAGCAGTTCTTC.

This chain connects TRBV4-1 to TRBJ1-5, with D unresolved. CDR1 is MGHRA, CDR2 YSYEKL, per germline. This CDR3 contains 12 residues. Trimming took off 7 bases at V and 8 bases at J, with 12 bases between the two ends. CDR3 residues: CASMRDIKPQHF. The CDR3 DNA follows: TGCGCCAGCATGCGAGACATTAAGCCCCAGCATTTT.

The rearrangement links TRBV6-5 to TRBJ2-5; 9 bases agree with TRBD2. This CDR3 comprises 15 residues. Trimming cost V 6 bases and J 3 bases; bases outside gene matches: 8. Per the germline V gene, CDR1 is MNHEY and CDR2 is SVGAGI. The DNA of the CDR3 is TGTGCCAGCAGGGGCAGCGGGGGGTTGGAAGAGACCCAGTACTTC. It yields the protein CASRGSGGLEETQYF.

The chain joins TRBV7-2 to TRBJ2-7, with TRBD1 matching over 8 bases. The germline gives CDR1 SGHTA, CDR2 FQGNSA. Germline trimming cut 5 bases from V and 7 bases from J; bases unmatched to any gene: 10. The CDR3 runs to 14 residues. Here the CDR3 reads CASSLRQGPGEQYF. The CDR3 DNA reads TGTGCCAGCAGCCTCCGACAGGGGCCGGGGGAGCAGTACTTC.

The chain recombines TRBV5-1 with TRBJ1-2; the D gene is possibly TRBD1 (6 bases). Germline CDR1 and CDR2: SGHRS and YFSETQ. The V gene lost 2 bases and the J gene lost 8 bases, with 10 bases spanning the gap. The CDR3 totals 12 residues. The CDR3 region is CASSLQGEGYTF. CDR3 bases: TGCGCCAGCAGCTTACAGGGAGAAGGCTACACCTTC.

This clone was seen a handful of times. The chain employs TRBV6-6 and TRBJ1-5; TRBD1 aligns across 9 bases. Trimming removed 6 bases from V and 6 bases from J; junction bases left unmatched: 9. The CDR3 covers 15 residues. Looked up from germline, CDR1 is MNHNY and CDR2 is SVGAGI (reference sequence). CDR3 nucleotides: TGTGCCAGCAGGCCACAGGGGGCATTAGGTCAGCCCCAGCATTTT. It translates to CASRPQGALGQPQHF.

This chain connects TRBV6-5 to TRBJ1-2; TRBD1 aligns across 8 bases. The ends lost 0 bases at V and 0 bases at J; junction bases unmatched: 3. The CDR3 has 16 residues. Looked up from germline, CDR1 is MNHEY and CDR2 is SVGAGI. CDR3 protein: CASSYSGQGANYGYTF. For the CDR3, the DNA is TGTGCCAGCAGTTACTCCGGACAGGGTGCTAACTATGGCTACACCTTC.